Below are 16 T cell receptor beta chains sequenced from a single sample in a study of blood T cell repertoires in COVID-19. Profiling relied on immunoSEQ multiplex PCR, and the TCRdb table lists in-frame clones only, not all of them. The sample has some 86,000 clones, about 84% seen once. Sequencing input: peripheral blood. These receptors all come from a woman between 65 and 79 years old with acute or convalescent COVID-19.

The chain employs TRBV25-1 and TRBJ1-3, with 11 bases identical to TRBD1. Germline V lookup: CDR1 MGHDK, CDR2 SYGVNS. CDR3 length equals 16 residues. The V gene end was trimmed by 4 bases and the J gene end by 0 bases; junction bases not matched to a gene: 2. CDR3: CASSVGTGGSGNTIYF. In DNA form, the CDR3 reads TGTGCCAGCAGTGTCGGGACAGGGGGCTCTGGAAACACCATATATTTT.

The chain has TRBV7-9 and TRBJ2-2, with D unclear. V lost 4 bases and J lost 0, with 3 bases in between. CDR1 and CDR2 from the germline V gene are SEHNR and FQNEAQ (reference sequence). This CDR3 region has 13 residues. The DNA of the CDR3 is TGTGCCAGCAGCTCCGCGAACACCGGGGAGCTGTTTTTT. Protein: CASSSANTGELFF.

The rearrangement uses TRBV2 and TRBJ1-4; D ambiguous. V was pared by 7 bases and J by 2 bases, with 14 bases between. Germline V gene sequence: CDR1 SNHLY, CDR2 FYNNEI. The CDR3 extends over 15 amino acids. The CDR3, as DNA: TGTGCCAGCAACTCCCAACAGATGACTAATGAAAAACTGTTTTTT. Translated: CASNSQQMTNEKLFF.

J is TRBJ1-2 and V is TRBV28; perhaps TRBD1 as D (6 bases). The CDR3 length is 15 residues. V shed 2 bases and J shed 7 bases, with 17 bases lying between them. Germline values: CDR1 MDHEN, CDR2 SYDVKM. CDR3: CASSLNQGSLSGYTF. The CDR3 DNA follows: TGTGCCAGCAGTTTAAATCAGGGGTCGTTGAGTGGCTACACCTTC.

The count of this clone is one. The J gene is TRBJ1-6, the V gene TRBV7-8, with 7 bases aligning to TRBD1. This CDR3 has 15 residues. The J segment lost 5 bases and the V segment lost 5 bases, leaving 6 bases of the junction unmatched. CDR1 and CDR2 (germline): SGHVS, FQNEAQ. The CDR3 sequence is CASSTRQGNNSPLHF. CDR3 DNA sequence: TGTGCCAGCAGCACCCGACAGGGAAATAATTCACCCCTCCACTTT.

CDR3 sequence (DNA): TGTGCCAGCAGGTCTCGAAAGCGGTACAATGAGCAGTTCTTC. It yields the protein CASRSRKRYNEQFF. J is TRBJ2-1 and V is TRBV11-2, with TRBD2 as a possible D gene (5 bases). CDR3 length: 14 amino acids. Trimming removed 6 bases from V and 4 bases from J, with 13 bases in between. Germline CDR1 is SGHAT and CDR2 is FQNNGV. The full variable domain, in which reference TRBV11-2 and TRBJ2-1 provide the parts outside the CDR3, is EAGVAQSPRYKIIEKRQSVAFWCNPISGHATLYWYQQILGQGPKLLIQFQNNGVVDDSQLPKDRFSAERLKGVDSTLKIQPAKLEDSAVYLCASRSRKRYNEQFFGPGTRLTVL.

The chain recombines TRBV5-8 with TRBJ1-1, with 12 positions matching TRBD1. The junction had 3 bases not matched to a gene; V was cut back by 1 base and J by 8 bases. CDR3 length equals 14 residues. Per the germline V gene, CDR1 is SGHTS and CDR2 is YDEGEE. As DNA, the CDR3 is TGTGCCAGCAGCTTGACGGGACAGGGGGCCGAAGCTTTCTTT. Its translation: CASSLTGQGAEAFF.

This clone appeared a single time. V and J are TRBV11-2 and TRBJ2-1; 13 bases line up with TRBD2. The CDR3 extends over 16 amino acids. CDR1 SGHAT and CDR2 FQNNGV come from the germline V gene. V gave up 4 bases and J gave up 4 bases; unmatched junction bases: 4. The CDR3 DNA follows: TGTGCCAGCAGCTCGAGGACTAGCGGGAGATACAATGAGCAGTTCTTC. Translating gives CASSSRTSGRYNEQFF.

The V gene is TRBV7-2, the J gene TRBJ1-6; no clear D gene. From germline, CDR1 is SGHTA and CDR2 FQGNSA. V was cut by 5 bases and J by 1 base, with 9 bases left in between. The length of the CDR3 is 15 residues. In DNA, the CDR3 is TGTGCCAGCAGCACGCGGGGTTCCTATAATTCACCCCTCCACTTT. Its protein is CASSTRGSYNSPLHF.

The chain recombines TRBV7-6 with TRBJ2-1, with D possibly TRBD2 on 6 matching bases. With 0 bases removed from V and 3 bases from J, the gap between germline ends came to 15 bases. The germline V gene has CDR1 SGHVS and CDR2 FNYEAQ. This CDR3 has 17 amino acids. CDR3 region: CASSLASGGSIYNEQFF. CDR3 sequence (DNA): TGTGCCAGCAGCTTAGCGTCCGGAGGGTCGATCTACAATGAGCAGTTCTTC.

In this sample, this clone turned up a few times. This CDR3 reads CASSLVGGDTEAFF. The CDR3 coding sequence is TGTGCCAGCTCCCTCGTCGGAGGAGACACTGAAGCTTTCTTT. The chain recombines TRBV18 with TRBJ1-1; D is undetermined. The CDR3 is made up of 14 amino acids. With 6 bases removed from V and 3 bases from J, the gap between germline ends came to 14 bases. Germline V gene lookup returns CDR1 KGHSH and CDR2 LQKENI.

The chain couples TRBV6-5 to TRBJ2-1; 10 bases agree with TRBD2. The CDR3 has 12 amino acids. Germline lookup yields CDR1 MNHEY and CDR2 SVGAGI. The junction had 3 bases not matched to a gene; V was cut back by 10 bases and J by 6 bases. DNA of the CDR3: TGTGCCACACTAGCGGGATTCAATGAGCAGTTCTTC. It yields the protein CATLAGFNEQFF.

This chain's CDR3 is CASSLDRGNEKLFF. The CDR3 DNA sequence: TGTGCCAGCAGCTTGGACAGGGGGAATGAAAAACTGTTTTTT. The V gene is TRBV7-9, the J gene TRBJ1-4, with 10 bases aligning to TRBD1. This CDR3 spans 14 amino acids. Germline CDR1 reads SEHNR; CDR2 reads FQNEAQ (reference sequence). V was pared by 3 bases and J by 5 bases, with 0 bases of the junction left unmatched.

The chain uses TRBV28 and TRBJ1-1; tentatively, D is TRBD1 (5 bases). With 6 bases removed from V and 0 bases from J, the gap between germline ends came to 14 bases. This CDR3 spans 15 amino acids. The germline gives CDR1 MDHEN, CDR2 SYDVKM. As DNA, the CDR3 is TGTGCCAGCAGCCCCAACAGGATAATGAACACTGAAGCTTTCTTT. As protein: CASSPNRIMNTEAFF.

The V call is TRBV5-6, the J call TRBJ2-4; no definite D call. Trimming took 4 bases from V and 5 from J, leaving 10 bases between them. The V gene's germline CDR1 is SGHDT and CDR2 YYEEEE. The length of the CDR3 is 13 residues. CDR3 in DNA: TGTGCCAGCAGCCAGATAACAGAAAACATTCAGTACTTC. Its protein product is CASSQITENIQYF. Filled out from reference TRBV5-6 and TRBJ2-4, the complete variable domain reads DAGVTQSPTHLIKTRGQQVTLRCSPKSGHDTVSWYQQALGQGPQFIFQYYEEEERQRGNFPDRFSGHQFPNYSSELNVNALLLGDSALYLCASSQITENIQYFGAGTRLSVL.

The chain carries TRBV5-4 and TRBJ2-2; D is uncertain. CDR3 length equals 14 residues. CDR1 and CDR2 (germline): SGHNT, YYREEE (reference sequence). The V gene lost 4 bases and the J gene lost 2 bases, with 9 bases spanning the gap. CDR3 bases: TGTGCCAGCAGCCACAATACCAACACCGGGGAGCTGTTTTTT. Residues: CASSHNTNTGELFF.